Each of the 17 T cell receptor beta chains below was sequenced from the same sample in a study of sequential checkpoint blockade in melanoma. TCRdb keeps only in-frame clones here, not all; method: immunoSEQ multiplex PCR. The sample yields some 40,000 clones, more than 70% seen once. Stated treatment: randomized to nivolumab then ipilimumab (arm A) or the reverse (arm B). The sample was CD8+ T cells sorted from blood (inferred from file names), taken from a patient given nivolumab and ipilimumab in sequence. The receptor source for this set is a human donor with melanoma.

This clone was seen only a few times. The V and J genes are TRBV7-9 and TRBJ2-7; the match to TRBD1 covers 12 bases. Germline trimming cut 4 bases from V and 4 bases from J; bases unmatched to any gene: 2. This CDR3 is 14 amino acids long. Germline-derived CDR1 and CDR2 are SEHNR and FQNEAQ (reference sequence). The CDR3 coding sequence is TGTGCCAGCAGCTCGGGACAGGGGGCTTACGAGCAGTACTTC. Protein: CASSSGQGAYEQYF. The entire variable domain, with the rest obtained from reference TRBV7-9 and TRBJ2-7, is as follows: DTGVSQNPRHKITKRGQNVTFRCDPISEHNRLYWYRQTLGQGPEFLTYFQNEAQLEKSRLLSDRFSAERPKGSFSTLEIQRTEQGDSAMYLCASSSGQGAYEQYFGPGTRLTVT.

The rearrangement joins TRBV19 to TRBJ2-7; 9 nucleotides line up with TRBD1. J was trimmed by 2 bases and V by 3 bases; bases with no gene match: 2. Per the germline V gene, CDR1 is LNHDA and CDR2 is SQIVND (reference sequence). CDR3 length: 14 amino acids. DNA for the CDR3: TGTGCCAGTAGTATCGGGACAGGGCCCTACGAGCAGTACGTC. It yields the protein CASSIGTGPYEQYV.

The CDR3 here is CASSLGGGDEQYV. The CDR3 nucleotides are TGTGCCAGCAGCTTAGGAGGAGGTGACGAGCAGTACGTC. V and J are TRBV7-9 and TRBJ2-7; D possibly corresponds to TRBD2 (5 bases). The CDR3 runs to 13 residues. Germline CDR1 SEHNR, CDR2 FQNEAQ (reference sequence). V dropped 1 base and J dropped 5 bases, with 9 bases sitting between them.

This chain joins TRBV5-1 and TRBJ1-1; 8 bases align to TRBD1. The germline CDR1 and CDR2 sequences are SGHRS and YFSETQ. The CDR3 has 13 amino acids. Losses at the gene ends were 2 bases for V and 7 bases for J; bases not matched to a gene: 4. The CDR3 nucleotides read TGCGCCAGCAGCTTTCAGGGGGCCAATGAAGCTTTCTTT. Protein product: CASSFQGANEAFF.

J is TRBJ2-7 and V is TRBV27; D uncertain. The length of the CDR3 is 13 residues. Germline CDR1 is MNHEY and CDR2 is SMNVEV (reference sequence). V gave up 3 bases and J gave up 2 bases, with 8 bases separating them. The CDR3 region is CASSFGAAYEQYF. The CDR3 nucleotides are TGTGCCAGCAGTTTTGGAGCTGCCTACGAGCAGTACTTC.

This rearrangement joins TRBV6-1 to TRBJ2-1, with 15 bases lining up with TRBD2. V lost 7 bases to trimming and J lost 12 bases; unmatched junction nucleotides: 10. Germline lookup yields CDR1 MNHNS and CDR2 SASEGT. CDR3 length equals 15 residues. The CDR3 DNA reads TGTGCCAGCACCGGACTAGCGGGAGGGGTCTGGGTGCAGTTCTTC. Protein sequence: CASTGLAGGVWVQFF.

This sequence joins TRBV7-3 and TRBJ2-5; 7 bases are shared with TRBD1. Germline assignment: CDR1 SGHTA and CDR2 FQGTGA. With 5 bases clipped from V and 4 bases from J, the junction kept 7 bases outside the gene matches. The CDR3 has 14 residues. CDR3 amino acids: CASSPGTARETQYF. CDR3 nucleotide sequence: TGTGCCAGCAGCCCCGGGACAGCACGAGAGACCCAGTACTTC.

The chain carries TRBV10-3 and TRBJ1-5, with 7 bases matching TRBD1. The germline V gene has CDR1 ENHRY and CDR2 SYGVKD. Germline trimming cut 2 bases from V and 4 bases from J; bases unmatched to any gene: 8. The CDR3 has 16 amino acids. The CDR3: CAISEDTGDGNQPQHF. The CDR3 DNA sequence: TGTGCCATCAGTGAGGATACAGGGGATGGGAATCAGCCCCAGCATTTT.

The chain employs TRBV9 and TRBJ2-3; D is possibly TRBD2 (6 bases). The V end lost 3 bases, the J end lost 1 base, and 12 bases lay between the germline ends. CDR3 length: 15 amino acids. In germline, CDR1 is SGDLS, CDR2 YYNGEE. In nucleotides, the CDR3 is TGTGCCAGCAGCGCCCCTAGCGACCGCACAGATACGCAGTATTTT. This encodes CASSAPSDRTDTQYF.

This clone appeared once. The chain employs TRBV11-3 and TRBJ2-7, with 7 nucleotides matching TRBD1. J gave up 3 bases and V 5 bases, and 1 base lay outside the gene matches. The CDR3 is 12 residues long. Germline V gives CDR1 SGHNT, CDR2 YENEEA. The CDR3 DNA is TGTGCCAGCAGCCCAGGGGGCTACGAGCAGTACGTC. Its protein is CASSPGGYEQYV.

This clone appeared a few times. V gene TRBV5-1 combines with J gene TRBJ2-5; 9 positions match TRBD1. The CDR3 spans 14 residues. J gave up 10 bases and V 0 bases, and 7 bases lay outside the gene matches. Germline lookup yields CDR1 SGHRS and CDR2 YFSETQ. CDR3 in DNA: TGCGCCAGCAGCTTGGACGGACAGGGGATGGACCAGTACTTC. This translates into CASSLDGQGMDQYF.

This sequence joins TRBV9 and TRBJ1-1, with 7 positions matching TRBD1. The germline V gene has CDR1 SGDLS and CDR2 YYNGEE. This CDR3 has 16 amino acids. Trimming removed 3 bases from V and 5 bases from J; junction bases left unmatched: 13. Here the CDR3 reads CASSAGGRGRSTEAFF. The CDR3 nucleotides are TGTGCCAGCAGCGCAGGCGGGAGGGGGCGAAGTACTGAAGCTTTCTTT. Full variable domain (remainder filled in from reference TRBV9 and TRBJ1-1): DSGVTQTPKHLITATGQRVTLRCSPRSGDLSVYWYQQSLDQGLQFLIQYYNGEERAKGNILERFSAQQFPDLHSELNLSSLELGDSALYFCASSAGGRGRSTEAFFGQGTRLTVV.

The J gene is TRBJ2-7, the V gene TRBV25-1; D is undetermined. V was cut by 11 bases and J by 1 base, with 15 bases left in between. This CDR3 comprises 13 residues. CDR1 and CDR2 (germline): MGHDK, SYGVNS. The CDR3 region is CAGTPPVSYEQYF. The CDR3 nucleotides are TGTGCCGGCACTCCCCCGGTATCCTACGAGCAGTACTTC.

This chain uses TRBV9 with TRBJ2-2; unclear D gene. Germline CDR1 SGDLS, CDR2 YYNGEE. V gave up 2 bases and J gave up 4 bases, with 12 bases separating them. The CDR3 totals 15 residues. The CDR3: CASSVGGIGTGELFF. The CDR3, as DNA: TGTGCCAGCAGCGTTGGCGGAATAGGCACCGGGGAGCTGTTTTTT.

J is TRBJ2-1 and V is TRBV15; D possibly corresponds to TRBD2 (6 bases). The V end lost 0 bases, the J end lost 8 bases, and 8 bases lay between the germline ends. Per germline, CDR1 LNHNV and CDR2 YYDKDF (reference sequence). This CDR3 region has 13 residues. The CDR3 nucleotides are TGTGCCACCAGCAGAGACACGGGGGATGAGCAGTTCTTC. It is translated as CATSRDTGDEQFF.

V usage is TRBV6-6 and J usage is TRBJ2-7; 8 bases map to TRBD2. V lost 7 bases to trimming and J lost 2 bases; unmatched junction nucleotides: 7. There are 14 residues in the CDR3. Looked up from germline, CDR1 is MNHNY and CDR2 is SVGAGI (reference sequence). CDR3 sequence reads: CASTFAGLAYEQYF. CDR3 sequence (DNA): TGTGCCAGCACTTTCGCGGGACTAGCCTACGAGCAGTACTTC.

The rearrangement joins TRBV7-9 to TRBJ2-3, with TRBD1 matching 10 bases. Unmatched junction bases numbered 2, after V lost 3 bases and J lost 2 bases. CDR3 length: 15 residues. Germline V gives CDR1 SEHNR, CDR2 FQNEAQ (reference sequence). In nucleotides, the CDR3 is TGTGCCAGCAGCTTCGGGACAGGGGTCACAGATACGCAGTATTTT. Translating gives CASSFGTGVTDTQYF.